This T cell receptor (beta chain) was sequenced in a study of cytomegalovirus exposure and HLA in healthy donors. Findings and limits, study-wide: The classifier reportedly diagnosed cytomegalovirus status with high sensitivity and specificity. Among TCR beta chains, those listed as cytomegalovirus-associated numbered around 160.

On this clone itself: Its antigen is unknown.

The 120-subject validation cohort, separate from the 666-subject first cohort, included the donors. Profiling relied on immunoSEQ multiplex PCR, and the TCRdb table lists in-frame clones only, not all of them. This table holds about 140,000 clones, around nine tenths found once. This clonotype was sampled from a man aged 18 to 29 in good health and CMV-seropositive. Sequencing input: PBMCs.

The CDR3 nucleotides read TGTGCCAGCAGTTACTCGTCTGGAGGAGAGCAGTTCTTC. The encoded protein is CASSYSSGGEQFF. This rearrangement joins TRBV6-6 to TRBJ2-1; D is perhaps TRBD2 (5 bases). This CDR3 is built from 13 residues. Trimming stripped 0 bases from V and 10 bases from J, with 10 bases between. Per germline, CDR1 MNHNY and CDR2 SVGAGI (reference sequence).